This T cell receptor beta chain was obtained from a study of blood T cell repertoires in COVID-19. Across the whole study: T cells, B-cell-depleted T cells, or PBMCs provided the cDNA or gDNA that served as material.

There are 17 residues in the CDR3. TCRdb's copy holds only in-frame clones and misses some; the assay was immunoSEQ multiplex PCR. The top ten hold about 4.1% of the sample, which has fewer than 300,000 clones, 88% seen once. The sequence was obtained from a man in his 60s who had recovered from COVID-19. This chain uses TRBV7-5 with TRBJ2-3; the D segment call TRBD2 is taken from the table without a DNA check. TRBV7-5 is a pseudogene locus. The sequenced sample was peripheral blood. CDR3 sequence reads: CARSPITSGEWKDTQYF. CDR3 nucleotides: TGTGCCAGAAGCCCCATTACTAGCGGGGAGTGGAAAGATACGCAGTATTTT.